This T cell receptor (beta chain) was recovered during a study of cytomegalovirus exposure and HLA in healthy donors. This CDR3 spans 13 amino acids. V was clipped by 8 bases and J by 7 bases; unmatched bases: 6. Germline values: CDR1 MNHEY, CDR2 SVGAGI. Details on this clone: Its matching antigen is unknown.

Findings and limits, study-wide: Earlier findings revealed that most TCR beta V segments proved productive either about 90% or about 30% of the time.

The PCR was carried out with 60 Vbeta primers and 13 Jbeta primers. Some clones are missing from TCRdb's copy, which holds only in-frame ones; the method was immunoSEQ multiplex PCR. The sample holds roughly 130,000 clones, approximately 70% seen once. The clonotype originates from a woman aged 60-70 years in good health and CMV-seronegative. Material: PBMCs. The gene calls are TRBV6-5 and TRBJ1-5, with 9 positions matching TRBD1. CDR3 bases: TGTGCCAGCGGCCTGACAGGGGGGCAGCCCCAGCATTTT. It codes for CASGLTGGQPQHF.